The present T cell receptor (beta chain) was sequenced within a study of Graves' ophthalmopathy and Graves' hyperthyroidism. General study results and limits: Clonotypes were expanded in thyroid at above 0.001 frequency, and most also appeared in blood.

As the starting material, more than 7.5 ml of fresh peripheral blood yielded the PBMCs. Beta-chain TCR CDR3 regions were amplified from RNA transcripts. An opening RT-PCR round employed HTBI primers and preceded a second-round multiplex PCR. TCRdb reprocessed the multiplex PCR reads via MiXCR and lists one record per CDR3 protein. This sample yields about 660,000 distinct CDR3 sequences, of which under 50% are seen a single time; around 3.3% belongs to the top ten. The table lists this clonotype with a count of one. Its target is unknown. The CDR3 totals 13 residues. Trimming cost V 2 bases and J 5 bases, with 9 bases left between them. Germline V gene data show CDR1 as MGHDK and CDR2 as SYGVNS.

The chain carries TRBV25-1 and TRBJ1-1; tentatively, D is TRBD1 (5 bases). The sequence came from an adult man with Graves' ophthalmopathy. Sequencing was performed on peripheral blood. The CDR3, as DNA: TGTGCCAGCAGTGAACAGGGCAGGACTGAAGCTTTCTTT. Protein product: CASSEQGRTEAFF.